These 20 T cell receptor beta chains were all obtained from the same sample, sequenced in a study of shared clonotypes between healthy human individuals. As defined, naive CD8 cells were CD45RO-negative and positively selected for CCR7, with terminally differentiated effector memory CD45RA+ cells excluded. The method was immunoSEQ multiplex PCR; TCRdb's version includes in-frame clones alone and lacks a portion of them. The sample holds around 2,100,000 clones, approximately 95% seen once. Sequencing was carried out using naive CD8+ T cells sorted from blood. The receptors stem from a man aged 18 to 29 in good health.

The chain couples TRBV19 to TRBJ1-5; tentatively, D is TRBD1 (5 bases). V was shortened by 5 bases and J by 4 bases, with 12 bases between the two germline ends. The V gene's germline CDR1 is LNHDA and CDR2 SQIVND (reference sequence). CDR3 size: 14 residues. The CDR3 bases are TGTGCCAGTAGTCCGGGGAGGGGTAATCAGCCCCAGCATTTT. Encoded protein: CASSPGRGNQPQHF.

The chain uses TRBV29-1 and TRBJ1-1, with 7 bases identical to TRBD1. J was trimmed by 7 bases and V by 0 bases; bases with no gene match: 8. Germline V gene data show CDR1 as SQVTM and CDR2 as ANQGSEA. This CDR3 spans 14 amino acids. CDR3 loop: CSVEDPGTVSEAFF. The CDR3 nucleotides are TGCAGCGTTGAAGATCCAGGGACAGTTAGTGAAGCTTTCTTT.

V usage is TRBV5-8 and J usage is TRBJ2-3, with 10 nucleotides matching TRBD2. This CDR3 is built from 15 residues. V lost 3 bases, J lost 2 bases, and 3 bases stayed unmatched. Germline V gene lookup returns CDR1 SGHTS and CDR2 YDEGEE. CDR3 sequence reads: CASSSGLATTDTQYF. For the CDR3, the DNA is TGTGCCAGCAGCTCGGGACTAGCGACCACAGATACGCAGTATTTT. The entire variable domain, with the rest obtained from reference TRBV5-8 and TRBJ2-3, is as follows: EAGVTQSPTHLIKTRGQQATLRCSPISGHTSVYWYQQALGLGLQFLLWYDEGEERNRGNFPPRFSGRQFPNYSSELNVNALELEDSALYLCASSSGLATTDTQYFGPGTRLTVL.

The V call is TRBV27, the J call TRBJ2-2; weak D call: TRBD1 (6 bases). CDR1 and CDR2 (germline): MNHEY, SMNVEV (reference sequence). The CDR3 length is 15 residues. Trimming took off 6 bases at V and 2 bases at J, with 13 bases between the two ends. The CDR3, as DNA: TGTGCCAGCAGACCCCGGGACACTAACACCGGGGAGCTGTTTTTT. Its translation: CASRPRDTNTGELFF.

Here the CDR3 DNA reads TGTGCCAGCAGTGAAACGGGACAGGGTTCTGAGAACACTGAAGCTTTCTTT. Translation gives CASSETGQGSENTEAFF. This chain connects TRBV2 to TRBJ1-1; 9 nucleotides match TRBD1. There are 17 residues in the CDR3. Germline values: CDR1 SNHLY, CDR2 FYNNEI. Trimming took 2 bases from V and 1 from J; bases not matched to a gene: 8.

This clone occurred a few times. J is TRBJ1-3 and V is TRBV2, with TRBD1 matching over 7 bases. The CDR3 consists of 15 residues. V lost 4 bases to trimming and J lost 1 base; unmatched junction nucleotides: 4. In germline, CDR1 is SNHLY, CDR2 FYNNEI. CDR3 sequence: CASSGMTGSGNTIYF. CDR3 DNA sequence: TGTGCCAGCAGTGGTATGACAGGGTCTGGAAACACCATATATTTT.

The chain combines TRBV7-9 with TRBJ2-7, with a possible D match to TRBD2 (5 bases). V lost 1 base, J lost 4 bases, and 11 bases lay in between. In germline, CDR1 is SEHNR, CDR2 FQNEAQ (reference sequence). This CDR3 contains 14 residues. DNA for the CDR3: TGTGCCAGCAGCTTAGAAGTTGGGAGTTACGAGCAGTACTTC. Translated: CASSLEVGSYEQYF.

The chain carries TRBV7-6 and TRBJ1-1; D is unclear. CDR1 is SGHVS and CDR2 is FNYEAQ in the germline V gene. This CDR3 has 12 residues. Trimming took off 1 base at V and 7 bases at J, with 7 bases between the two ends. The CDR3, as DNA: TGTGCCAGCAGCTTAGATGGCAATGAAGCTTTCTTT. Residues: CASSLDGNEAFF.

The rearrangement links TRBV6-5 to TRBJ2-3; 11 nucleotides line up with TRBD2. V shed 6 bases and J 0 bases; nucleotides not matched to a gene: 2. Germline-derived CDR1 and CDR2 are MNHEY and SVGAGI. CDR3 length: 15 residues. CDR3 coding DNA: TGTGCCAGCAGCCGGACTAGCGGGAGCACAGATACGCAGTATTTT. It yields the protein CASSRTSGSTDTQYF.

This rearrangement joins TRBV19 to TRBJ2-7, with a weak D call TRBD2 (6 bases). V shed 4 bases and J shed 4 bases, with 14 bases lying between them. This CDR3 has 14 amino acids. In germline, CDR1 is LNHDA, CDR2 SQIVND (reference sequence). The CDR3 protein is CASSTGVTLYEQYF. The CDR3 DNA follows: TGTGCCAGTAGTACGGGGGTTACCTTGTACGAGCAGTACTTC.

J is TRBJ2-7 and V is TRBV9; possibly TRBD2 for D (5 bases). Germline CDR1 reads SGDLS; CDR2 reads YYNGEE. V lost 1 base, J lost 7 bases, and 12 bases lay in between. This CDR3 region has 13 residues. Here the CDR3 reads CASSVTGSGEQYF. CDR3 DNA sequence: TGTGCCAGCAGCGTAACGGGGTCGGGGGAGCAGTACTTC.

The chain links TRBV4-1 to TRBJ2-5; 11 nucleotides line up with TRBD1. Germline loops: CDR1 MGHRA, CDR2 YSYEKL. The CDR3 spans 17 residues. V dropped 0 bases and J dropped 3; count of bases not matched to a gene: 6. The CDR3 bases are TGCGCCAGCAGCCAAGATGAGTGGACAGGGGGCGAAGAGACCCAGTACTTC. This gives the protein CASSQDEWTGGEETQYF.

CDR3 sequence (DNA): TGTGCCAGCAGCGTAGTTGGATACACCGGGGAGCTGTTTTTT. The encoded protein is CASSVVGYTGELFF. The chain carries TRBV9 and TRBJ2-2; D ambiguous. This CDR3 has 14 amino acids. V lost 0 bases and J lost 3, with 6 bases in between. The germline CDR1 and CDR2 sequences are SGDLS and YYNGEE. Based on the CDR3 plus reference TRBV9 and TRBJ2-2, the full variable domain is DSGVTQTPKHLITATGQRVTLRCSPRSGDLSVYWYQQSLDQGLQFLIQYYNGEERAKGNILERFSAQQFPDLHSELNLSSLELGDSALYFCASSVVGYTGELFFGEGSRLTVL.

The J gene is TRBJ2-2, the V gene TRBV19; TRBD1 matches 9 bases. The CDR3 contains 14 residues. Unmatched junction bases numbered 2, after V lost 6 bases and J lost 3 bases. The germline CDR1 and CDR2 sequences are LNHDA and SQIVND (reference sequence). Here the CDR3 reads CASSRDRDTGELFF. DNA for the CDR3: TGTGCCAGTAGCCGGGACAGGGACACCGGGGAGCTGTTTTTT.

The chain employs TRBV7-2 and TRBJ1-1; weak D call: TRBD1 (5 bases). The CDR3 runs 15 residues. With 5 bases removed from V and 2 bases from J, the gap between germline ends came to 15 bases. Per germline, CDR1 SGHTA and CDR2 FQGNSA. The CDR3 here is CASSPRWGLNTEAFF. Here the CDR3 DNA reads TGTGCCAGCAGCCCACGTTGGGGCCTTAACACTGAAGCTTTCTTT.

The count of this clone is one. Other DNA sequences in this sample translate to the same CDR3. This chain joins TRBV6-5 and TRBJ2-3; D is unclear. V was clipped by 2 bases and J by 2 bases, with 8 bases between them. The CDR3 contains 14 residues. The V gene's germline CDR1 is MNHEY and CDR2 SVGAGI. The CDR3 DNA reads TGTGCCAGCAGTTACGGCGAGAACACAGATACGCAGTATTTT. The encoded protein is CASSYGENTDTQYF.

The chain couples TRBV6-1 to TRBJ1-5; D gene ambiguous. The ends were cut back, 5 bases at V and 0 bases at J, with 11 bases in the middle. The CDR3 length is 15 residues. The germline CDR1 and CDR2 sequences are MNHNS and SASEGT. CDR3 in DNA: TGTGCCAGCAGTACGCAGGCATATAGCAATCAGCCCCAGCATTTT. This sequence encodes CASSTQAYSNQPQHF.

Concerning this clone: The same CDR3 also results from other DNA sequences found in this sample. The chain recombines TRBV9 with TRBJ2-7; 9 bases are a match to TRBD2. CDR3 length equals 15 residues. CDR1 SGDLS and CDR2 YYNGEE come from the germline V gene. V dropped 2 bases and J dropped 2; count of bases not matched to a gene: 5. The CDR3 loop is CASSVGLATTYEQYF. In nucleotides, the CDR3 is TGTGCCAGCAGCGTCGGACTAGCGACAACCTACGAGCAGTACTTC.

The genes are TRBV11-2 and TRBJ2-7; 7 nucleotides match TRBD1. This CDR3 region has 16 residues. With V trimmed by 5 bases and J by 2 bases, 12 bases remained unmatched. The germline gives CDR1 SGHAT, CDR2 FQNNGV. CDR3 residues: CASSPTLGTAAYEQYF. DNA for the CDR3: TGTGCCAGCAGCCCGACCCTGGGGACAGCAGCCTACGAGCAGTACTTC. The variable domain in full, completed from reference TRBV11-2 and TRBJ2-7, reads EAGVAQSPRYKIIEKRQSVAFWCNPISGHATLYWYQQILGQGPKLLIQFQNNGVVDDSQLPKDRFSAERLKGVDSTLKIQPAKLEDSAVYLCASSPTLGTAAYEQYFGPGTRLTVT.

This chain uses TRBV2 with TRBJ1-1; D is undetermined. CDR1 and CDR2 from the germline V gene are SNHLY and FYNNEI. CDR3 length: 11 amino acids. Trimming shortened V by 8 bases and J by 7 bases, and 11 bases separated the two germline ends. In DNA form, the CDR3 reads TGTGCCAGCCATTCGGTGGGTGAAGCTTTCTTT. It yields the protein CASHSVGEAFF.